This paragraph reports one T cell receptor (beta chain). The antigen is not known. The data belong to a study of a mutant IDH1 vaccine in newly diagnosed glioma. The CDR3 totals 14 residues. V was trimmed by 4 bases and J by 1 base, leaving 10 bases between them. Germline CDR1 reads LNHDA; CDR2 reads SQIVND (reference sequence). Generated by immunoSEQ multiplex PCR, the TCRdb table keeps only in-frame clones and is missing some. In the table there are tens of thousands of clones, more than 80% of which are singletons. As to time point: week 47, end of study. Doses consisted of 300 ug of mutant IDH1 20-mer peptide each, paired with topical imiquimod.

The receptor was derived from a woman in her thirties or forties with glioma. The V and J genes are TRBV19 and TRBJ1-1; D not certain. The input for sequencing was PBMCs, taken from a glioma patient whose treatment included an IDH1 peptide vaccine. The CDR3: CASSRRTRNTEAFF. The CDR3 DNA follows: TGTGCCAGTAGTAGGAGGACGAGGAACACTGAAGCTTTCTTT.